The 28 T cell receptor beta chains below all came from one sample that was sequenced in a study of beta chain features in type 1 diabetes. The authors reverse transcribed all of the isolated RNA, so sequencing captured expressed TCRB transcripts. Assay used: immunoSEQ multiplex PCR; TCRdb lists only in-frame clones, some missing. The table has about 230,000 clones, 9% to 10% seen once. Input material: naive CD4+ T cells from blood. These receptors came from a woman under 30 in good health.

This chain links TRBV5-8 with TRBJ1-1; D remains unclear. This CDR3 has 13 amino acids. V was cut by 5 bases and J by 0 bases, with 8 bases left in between. Looked up from germline, CDR1 is SGHTS and CDR2 is YDEGEE. The CDR3 region has the DNA TGTGCCAGCAGTCGCGGCATGAACACTGAAGCTTTCTTT. Its translation: CASSRGMNTEAFF.

The V gene is TRBV6-5, the J gene TRBJ2-7, with 12 nucleotides matching TRBD1. This CDR3 has 16 residues. From germline, CDR1 is MNHEY and CDR2 SVGAGI. After removal of 0 bases from V and 3 bases from J, the junction contained 3 bases not matched to a gene. The CDR3 is CASSYSGTGGDYEQYF. DNA of the CDR3: TGTGCCAGCAGTTACTCTGGGACAGGGGGCGACTACGAGCAGTACTTC.

The rearrangement uses TRBV5-1 and TRBJ2-1, with D hard to call. The CDR3 is 15 amino acids. The V end lost 4 bases, the J end lost 6 bases, and 17 bases lay between the germline ends. Germline values: CDR1 SGHRS, CDR2 YFSETQ. The CDR3: CASSINSHRSNEQFF. The CDR3, as DNA: TGCGCCAGCAGCATCAATAGCCATCGATCCAATGAGCAGTTCTTC.

The CDR3 here is CSVEFRGQYEQYF. The CDR3 region has the DNA TGCAGCGTTGAATTTCGGGGACAGTACGAGCAGTACTTC. This chain links TRBV29-1 with TRBJ2-5, with 7 nucleotides matching TRBD1. The tail of the sequence fits TRBJ2-7 better, so the J call may be wrong. Germline V gives CDR1 SQVTM, CDR2 ANQGSEA. This CDR3 spans 13 amino acids.

About this clone: The same CDR3 arises from other DNA sequences in this sample as well. CDR3 DNA sequence: TGTGCCAGCTCACCGGGGACAGGGGACTATGGCTACACCTTC. Protein sequence: CASSPGTGDYGYTF. This chain joins TRBV18 and TRBJ1-2, with 10 bases matching TRBD1. J gave up 3 bases and V 3 bases, and 1 base lay outside the gene matches. The CDR3 has 14 amino acids. Germline V gene sequence: CDR1 KGHSH, CDR2 LQKENI.

This chain joins TRBV6-5 and TRBJ1-3; 7 positions agree with TRBD1. Losses at the gene ends were 5 bases for V and 4 bases for J; bases not matched to a gene: 5. CDR1 MNHEY and CDR2 SVGAGI come from the germline V gene. The CDR3 length is 14 residues. The CDR3 sequence is CASSGTVRGNTIYF. DNA of the CDR3: TGTGCCAGCAGTGGGACAGTGAGAGGAAACACCATATATTTT.

The sample holds a few counts of this clone. The chain has TRBV7-8 and TRBJ1-1, with 8 nucleotides matching TRBD1. The CDR3 sequence is 14 residues long. J lost 4 bases, V lost 2 bases, and 3 bases had no gene match. In germline, CDR1 is SGHVS, CDR2 FQNEAQ. The CDR3 nucleotides read TGTGCCAGCAGCTTAAGTGGACAGGGCACTGAAGCTTTCTTT. Translation gives CASSLSGQGTEAFF.

The chain recombines TRBV18 with TRBJ2-1; 12 bases line up with TRBD2. Trimming took 0 bases from V and 2 from J; bases not matched to a gene: 8. The germline V gene has CDR1 KGHSH and CDR2 LQKENI. There are 19 residues in the CDR3. In nucleotides, the CDR3 is TGTGCCAGCTCACCACCGCCCCGACTAGCGGGAGCTCCCTACAATGAGCAGTTCTTC. This codes for CASSPPPRLAGAPYNEQFF.

J is TRBJ2-7 and V is TRBV6-6, with 11 bases identical to TRBD2. In germline, CDR1 is MNHNY, CDR2 SVGAGI (reference sequence). V dropped 2 bases and J dropped 10; count of bases not matched to a gene: 13. The CDR3 spans 16 residues. The CDR3 DNA sequence: TGTGCCAGCAGTTACGGAGCTAGCGGGGGGACCGGGGCTCAGTACTTC. Its protein is CASSYGASGGTGAQYF.

This clone came up a few times. V and J are TRBV7-2 and TRBJ1-1; D remains unclear. Germline V gene lookup returns CDR1 SGHTA and CDR2 FQGNSA. V lost 5 bases to trimming and J lost 5 bases, with 12 bases between them. This CDR3 has 13 residues. Here the CDR3 DNA reads TGTGCCAGCAGCCAAGCGCTAGGTACTGAAGCTTTCTTT. It encodes CASSQALGTEAFF.

This clone has just one count. This chain connects TRBV6-4 to TRBJ2-2, with D maybe TRBD2 (6 bases). Trimming pared 4 bases from V and 4 bases from J, leaving 10 bases between. The CDR3 totals 14 residues. Per germline, CDR1 MRHNA and CDR2 SNTAGT. The CDR3: CASSVSGGTGELFF. The CDR3 bases are TGTGCCAGCAGTGTATCCGGGGGCACCGGGGAGCTGTTTTTT.

J is TRBJ2-5 and V is TRBV5-4, with TRBD1 matching 11 bases. The CDR3 is 15 residues long. V shed 4 bases, J shed 5 bases, and the junction held 7 bases outside the gene matches. The germline V gene encodes CDR1 SGHNT and CDR2 YYREEE (reference sequence). In nucleotides, the CDR3 is TGTGCCAGCAGCAGCTGGACAGGGGGCGGCGAGACCCAGTACTTC. It codes for CASSSWTGGGETQYF.

A few counts support this clone. The genes are TRBV7-9 and TRBJ1-5; D call uncertain. Germline V gives CDR1 SEHNR, CDR2 FQNEAQ (reference sequence). Between the trimmed V and J ends, which lost 5 bases and 8 bases, there was a span of 13 bases. This CDR3 comprises 13 residues. The CDR3 DNA follows: TGTGCCAGCAGCACATCCAGCGGGGAGCCCCAGCATTTT. It codes for CASSTSSGEPQHF.

V is TRBV30 and J is TRBJ1-1, with a tentative D call TRBD1 (5 bases). V lost 4 bases, J lost 11 bases, and 17 bases lay in between. This CDR3 is 12 amino acids long. Looked up from germline, CDR1 is GTSNPN and CDR2 is SVGIG (reference sequence). CDR3 residues: CAWTWGGVAAFF. The CDR3 region has the DNA TGTGCCTGGACCTGGGGCGGGGTTGCCGCTTTCTTT.

In this sample, this clone turned up a few times. The V call is TRBV6-1, the J call TRBJ2-5, with 12 bases that match TRBD2. From germline, CDR1 is MNHNS and CDR2 SASEGT. This CDR3 is 18 amino acids long. The junction had 11 bases not matched to a gene; V was cut back by 2 bases and J by 4 bases. CDR3 region: CASSERASGGAGGETQYF. The CDR3 DNA follows: TGTGCCAGCAGTGAACGGGCTAGCGGGGGGGCCGGGGGAGAGACCCAGTACTTC.

This chain joins TRBV5-1 and TRBJ2-5; D remains ambiguous. The DNA end is more similar to TRBJ2-7, so the J call may be wrong. Looked up from germline, CDR1 is SGHRS and CDR2 is YFSETQ. This CDR3 is built from 15 residues. CDR3 in amino acids: CASSLVAEKVHEQYF. In DNA form, the CDR3 reads TGCGCCAGCAGCTTGGTGGCGGAAAAGGTGCACGAGCAGTACTTC.

The chain has TRBV27 and TRBJ2-5; TRBD2 agrees at 7 bases. The germline gives CDR1 MNHEY, CDR2 SMNVEV (reference sequence). Unmatched junction bases numbered 6, after V lost 6 bases and J lost 2 bases. CDR3 length: 14 residues. CDR3 region: CASSLTSAQETQYF. The CDR3 nucleotides read TGTGCCAGCAGCCTTACTAGCGCTCAAGAGACCCAGTACTTC.

The chain recombines TRBV19 with TRBJ2-2, with 7 positions matching TRBD2. Germline CDR1 reads LNHDA; CDR2 reads SQIVND (reference sequence). V gave up 7 bases and J gave up 1 base; unmatched junction bases: 6. This CDR3 contains 15 residues. The CDR3 DNA reads TGTGCCAGTATAGATCCGGGGGGGAACACCGGGGAGCTGTTTTTT. Translation gives CASIDPGGNTGELFF. Full variable domain (outside the CDR3, taken from reference TRBV19 and TRBJ2-2): DGGITQSPKYLFRKEGQNVTLSCEQNLNHDAMYWYRQDPGQGLRLIYYSQIVNDFQKGDIAEGYSVSREKKESFPLTVTSAQKNPTAFYLCASIDPGGNTGELFFGEGSRLTVL.

This clone was counted between two and nine times. The CDR3 DNA reads TGTGCCAGTAGTATTAAGTGGATCGGGAGCGGATCTTCCAATGAGCAGTTCTTC. Its protein is CASSIKWIGSGSSNEQFF. V and J are TRBV19 and TRBJ2-1; a weak D match, TRBD2 (6 bases). Per germline, CDR1 LNHDA and CDR2 SQIVND (reference sequence). V was cut by 3 bases and J by 6 bases, with 24 bases left in between. The CDR3 has 18 amino acids.

V and J are TRBV6-5 and TRBJ2-5; D is perhaps TRBD2 (6 bases). The CDR3 consists of 14 residues. The germline gives CDR1 MNHEY, CDR2 SVGAGI. V lost 2 bases and J lost 2, with 9 bases in between. DNA for the CDR3: TGTGCCAGCAGTTACGGGACTCTACAAGAGACCCAGTACTTC. It codes for CASSYGTLQETQYF.

The chain uses TRBV7-2 and TRBJ1-1, with TRBD1 matching 10 bases. V shed 5 bases and J 4 bases; nucleotides not matched to a gene: 10. The length of the CDR3 is 16 residues. Germline V gives CDR1 SGHTA, CDR2 FQGNSA. The CDR3 coding sequence is TGTGCCAGCAGCAAGGGGGACAGGGGTTTTACCACTGAAGCTTTCTTT. It yields the protein CASSKGDRGFTTEAFF.

The CDR3 spells CASSLAGPDTQYF. The CDR3 nucleotides read TGTGCCAGCAGCTTAGCTGGGCCAGATACGCAGTATTTT. The chain has TRBV11-2 and TRBJ2-3; D is unresolved. Between the trimmed V and J ends, which lost 1 base and 4 bases, there was a span of 6 bases. CDR1 and CDR2 (germline): SGHAT, FQNNGV. The CDR3 consists of 13 residues.

This clone has just a few counts. This chain joins TRBV2 and TRBJ2-5, with 15 nucleotides matching TRBD2. CDR1 and CDR2 from the germline V gene are SNHLY and FYNNEI. With 7 bases clipped from V and 6 bases from J, the junction kept 12 bases outside the gene matches. The CDR3 is made up of 17 amino acids. In nucleotides, the CDR3 is TGTGCCAGCAAGGTGCCCCACGGGACTAGCGGGAGGAAGACCCAGTACTTC. Translation gives CASKVPHGTSGRKTQYF.

The CDR3 DNA is TGTGCCAGCAGATTGACTAGTCTCAGCGGGGAGCTGTTTTTT. The encoded protein is CASRLTSLSGELFF. The chain combines TRBV6-4 with TRBJ2-2; TRBD2 is a possible D gene (6 bases). Trimming removed 6 bases from V and 7 bases from J, with 15 bases in between. Germline values: CDR1 MRHNA, CDR2 SNTAGT. The CDR3 covers 14 residues.

This sequence joins TRBV5-1 and TRBJ2-6; possible D gene TRBD2, 5 bases. V was clipped by 0 bases and J by 0 bases, with 7 bases between them. Germline lookup yields CDR1 SGHRS and CDR2 YFSETQ. This CDR3 region has 16 residues. CDR3: CASSLVRDSGANVLTF. The CDR3 nucleotides read TGCGCCAGCAGCTTGGTGAGGGACTCTGGGGCCAACGTCCTGACTTTC.

This rearrangement joins TRBV5-1 to TRBJ2-5; maybe TRBD1 (6 bases). Germline CDR1 SGHRS, CDR2 YFSETQ. V was clipped by 0 bases and J by 5 bases, with 14 bases between them. The CDR3 length is 15 residues. Here the CDR3 reads CASSLVGHPVETQYF. The CDR3 DNA reads TGCGCCAGCAGCTTGGTGGGACACCCAGTGGAGACCCAGTACTTC.

Only a few counts were recorded for this clone. The CDR3 DNA reads TGTGCCAGCAGCTTAGTAGCAGACTTGAACACTGAAGCTTTCTTT. The encoded protein is CASSLVADLNTEAFF. J is TRBJ1-1 and V is TRBV7-9, with D unclear. Trimming shortened V by 1 base and J by 0 bases, and 9 bases separated the two germline ends. Germline values: CDR1 SEHNR, CDR2 FQNEAQ (reference sequence). This CDR3 spans 15 amino acids.

The gene calls are TRBV5-1 and TRBJ2-7; TRBD2 might be the D (5 bases). The CDR3 spans 16 residues. V lost 2 bases, J lost 6 bases, and 21 bases lay in between. Germline assignment: CDR1 SGHRS and CDR2 YFSETQ. The CDR3 here is CASSLNDILGRGEQYF. The CDR3 DNA sequence: TGCGCCAGCAGCTTAAACGACATCCTTGGGAGAGGCGAGCAGTACTTC.